Below, 8 T cell receptor beta chains from the same sample are listed, as sequenced in a study of blood T cells in healthy people across ages. Sample-barcoded 5' priming and a J-beta primer mix drove a second PCR of roughly 6 to 12 cycles. MiXCR, applied by TCRdb to the 5' RACE reads, yields one record per CDR3 protein. Of 780,000 or so distinct CDR3 sequences in the sample, roughly three fifths are singletons; the top ten hold roughly 25%. The specimen was blood. The receptors were gathered from a man in his forties in good health.

V usage is TRBV4-2 and J usage is TRBJ2-5; either TRBD1 or TRBD2 may supply D (6 bases each). V lost 0 bases to trimming and J lost 5 bases, with 10 bases between them. The CDR3 consists of 14 residues. Germline V gives CDR1 LGHNA, CDR2 YNFKEQ. The DNA for the CDR3 is TGTGCCAGCAGCCAAGAACCGGGGGCGGAGACCCAGTACTTC. This sequence encodes CASSQEPGAETQYF.

In the case of this clonotype: Compared with germline, one end of the junction differs, possibly owing to a read error. This rearrangement joins TRBV7-8 to TRBJ2-1; 10 positions agree with TRBD2. CDR3 length equals 18 residues. The germline V gene has CDR1 SGHVS and CDR2 FQNEAQ. The CDR3 protein is CASSFSLRTSGSYNGQFF. As DNA, the CDR3 is TGTGCCAGCAGCTTCAGCCTTAGGACTAGCGGATCCTACAATGGGCAGTTCTTC.

J is TRBJ2-7 and V is TRBV28; the match to TRBD2 covers 9 bases. The J call may be faulty, since TRBJ2-5 better matches the DNA end. The CDR3 sequence is 14 residues long. Germline V CDR1 and CDR2: MDHEN, SYDVKM. The CDR3 region is CASDSGGGEGTQYF. The CDR3 DNA reads as TGTGCCAGCGACTCAGGCGGGGGGGAAGGGACCCAGTACTTC.

Comment on this clonotype: One end of the junction fails to match germline, which may point to a read error. V is TRBV20-1 and J is TRBJ1-2, with TRBD1 matching 7 bases. The CDR3 contains 14 residues. Germline lookup yields CDR1 DFQATT and CDR2 SNEGSKA (reference sequence). The CDR3 DNA is TGCAGTGCTAGTATCCAGGGGGTAAACTACGGCTACACCTTC. Protein: CSASIQGVNYGYTF.

This clonotype was recorded only once. This chain connects TRBV6-2 or TRBV6-3 to TRBJ2-5, with D possibly TRBD2 on 5 matching bases. The end of the DNA aligns better with TRBJ2-1, so the J call may be wrong. Germline CDR1 MNHEY, CDR2 SVGEGT. The CDR3 totals 14 residues. Here the CDR3 reads CASSPSPYQETQFF. CDR3 nucleotide sequence: TGTGCCAGCAGTCCTAGCCCGTACCAAGAGACCCAGTTCTTC.

By its share, this clonotype is medium-sized. The J gene is TRBJ2-7, the V gene TRBV4-2; D could derive from TRBD1 or TRBD2 (6 bases each). The germline CDR1 and CDR2 sequences are LGHNA and YNFKEQ. The CDR3 sequence is 16 residues long. V was trimmed by 0 bases and J by 11 bases, leaving 23 bases between them. The CDR3 coding sequence is TGTGCCAGCAGCCAAGATTCAAATGGCGAAAGGGGGGAAGAGTACTTC. Translation gives CASSQDSNGERGEEYF.

CDR3 amino acids: CASRRPGSYGYTF. In DNA form, the CDR3 reads TGTGCCAGCAGGCGCCCGGGGTCCTATGGCTACACCTTC. V is TRBV6-5 and J is TRBJ1-2; D gene uncertain. Trimming took off 6 bases at V and 4 bases at J, with 12 bases between the two ends. CDR1 is MNHEY and CDR2 is SVGAGI in the germline V gene. This CDR3 has 13 amino acids.

This chain uses TRBV12-3 or TRBV12-4 with TRBJ2-1, with TRBD2 identical over 15 bases. The J call may be wrong; the DNA end is better matched by TRBJ2-7. CDR3 length: 15 amino acids. The CDR3 loop is CASRERTSGGEQQYF. CDR3 DNA: TGTGCCAGCAGGGAGAGGACTAGCGGGGGGGAGCAGCAGTACTTC.